This TCR beta chain was sequenced for a study of technical replicates of blood from several donors. CDR3 length: 13 residues. Germline loops: CDR1 SGHDT, CDR2 YYEEEE. V was clipped by 2 bases and J by 7 bases, with 12 bases between them. Assay used: immunoSEQ multiplex PCR; TCRdb lists only in-frame clones, some missing. This table holds over 10,000 clones, around 93% found once. The sequenced sample consisted of PBMCs. The receptor comes from a human donor in good health. This sequence joins TRBV5-6 and TRBJ1-1, with a tentative D call TRBD1 (5 bases). CDR3 nucleotide sequence: TGTGCCAGCAGCTTTCCCAGGGCGAGTGAAGCTTTCTTT. Translation: CASSFPRASEAFF. Supplemented by reference TRBV5-6 and TRBJ1-1, the full variable domain reads DAGVTQSPTHLIKTRGQQVTLRCSPKSGHDTVSWYQQALGQGPQFIFQYYEEEERQRGNFPDRFSGHQFPNYSSELNVNALLLGDSALYLCASSFPRASEAFFGQGTRLTVV.